The rows below give T cell receptor beta chains drawn from one sample of a study of blood T cells in healthy people across ages. Each CDR3 protein is one row after TCRdb ran MiXCR on the 5' RACE reads. The table has some 710,000 distinct CDR3 sequences, 35% to 60% seen once. Sequencing was done on a sample of blood. These receptors were obtained from an elderly man in good health. CDR3s include the opening cysteine and the closing phenylalanine or tryptophan. Fields, in order: J gene, clone size, V gene, CDR3 protein. Clone sizes are given selectively: once, few, many, or a class where the clone is expanded.

TRBJ2-1,many,TRBV15,CATSRDRGGTYNEQFF
TRBJ2-2,.,TRBV29-1,CSVDLDGVTGELFF
TRBJ2-7,.,TRBV12-3/TRBV12-4,CASRQGGDEQYF
TRBJ2-2,.,TRBV6-5,CASSYEAWTGELFF
TRBJ2-5,.,TRBV20-1,CSARGVIAGVPETQYF
TRBJ2-1,.,TRBV9,CASSARLGKRDDKEQFF
TRBJ2-1,.,TRBV7-2,CASIGAGGDNEQFF
TRBJ2-1,.,TRBV10-3,CAISELAGAVYNEQFF
TRBJ1-4,.,TRBV29-1,CSGGTGSTNEKLFF
TRBJ1-2,few,TRBV7-2,CASSPDSYYGYTF
TRBJ2-1,.,TRBV20-1,CSATTGGRYNEQFF
TRBJ1-6,once,TRBV20-1,CSARESLGRSPLHF
TRBJ1-5,few,TRBV10-3,CAISESQGVGDQPQHF
TRBJ2-1,.,TRBV5-1,CASSVVTLPGNEQFF
TRBJ2-5,.,TRBV12-3/TRBV12-4,CARSPTGGFQETQYF